This T cell receptor beta chain comes out of a study of regulatory T cells in long-lasting Graves disease. Study-level points and caveats: Accuracy could have been hurt by small sample size.

Stated time point: newly diagnosed GD, antithyroid drugs for less than 3 months. Preparation of the TCR library used RNA extracted from PBMCs. TCR beta libraries were built with iRepertoire HTBI primers and Arm-PCR of CDR3 regions. A single record per CDR3 protein comes from TCRdb applying MiXCR to the multiplex PCR reads. There are more than 300,000 distinct CDR3 sequences in the sample; around 15% occur only once, and roughly 20% lies in the top ten. This clonotype was observed a handful of times. Antigen unknown. The ends lost 2 bases at V and 4 bases at J; junction bases unmatched: 1. This CDR3 is built from 13 residues. Germline V CDR1 and CDR2: DFQATT, SNEGSKA (reference sequence).

Specimen: peripheral blood mononuclear cells (PBMCs), collected at new diagnosis, from a patient treated with antithyroid drugs. V usage is TRBV20-1 and J usage is TRBJ2-7, with 11 bases lining up with TRBD2. The TCR sequence derives from a female donor with Graves disease. The CDR3 sequence is CSARRLAGYEQYF. CDR3 DNA: TGCAGTGCTAGAAGACTAGCGGGGTACGAGCAGTACTTC.